This T cell receptor beta chain was identified in a study of T cell responses to AZD1222 COVID-19 vaccine. Study-level background: Pooled in the analysis were second doses at about 4 or about 12 weeks.

The table came from immunoSEQ multiplex PCR; TCRdb's copy has only in-frame clones and leaves some out. The sample has some 140,000 clones, 92% seen once. Broader study findings: Unmutated variant regions are reportedly targeted by nearly half of spike-specific TCRs. An increase in Spike-specific TCR breadth and depth was observed after two AZD1222 doses. The donor group comprised mostly white British people and more females; the analysis possibly underestimated clonal diversity.

Looked up from germline, CDR1 is SGHRS and CDR2 is YFSETQ. This CDR3 spans 18 amino acids. V dropped 0 bases and J dropped 1; count of bases not matched to a gene: 3. Of note for this clone: What it binds is not known.

The V and J genes are TRBV5-1 and TRBJ1-6, with 11 bases lining up with TRBD1. This specimen was peripheral blood, taken on day 0 of AZD1222 vaccination. The sequence was collected from an adult in good health. This CDR3 reads CASSLVGQGASYNSPLHF. In DNA form, the CDR3 reads TGCGCCAGCAGCTTGGTCGGACAGGGGGCATCCTATAATTCACCCCTCCACTTT.